This T cell receptor beta chain emerged from a study of blood T cell repertoires in COVID-19. Study-level background: Nucleic acid was either cDNA or gDNA, and it came from T cells, B-cell-depleted T cells, or PBMCs.

Assignment of participants to cohorts was predicated upon participant-reported clinical history. V dropped 0 bases and J dropped 2; count of bases not matched to a gene: 7. This CDR3 spans 17 amino acids. In germline, CDR1 is SGHNT, CDR2 YYREEE (reference sequence). TCRdb's table, derived via immunoSEQ multiplex PCR, lists solely in-frame clones and lacks some. The sample includes under 200,000 clones, less than 90% of them seen just once. The source is a woman between 45 and 60 years old who had recovered from COVID-19. The specimen was PBMCs or T cells enriched from blood (not recorded which). The chain links TRBV5-4 to TRBJ2-5; the match to TRBD2 covers 10 bases. This CDR3 reads CASSLVGSSGGQETQYF. DNA of the CDR3: TGTGCCAGCAGCTTGGTTGGGTCTAGCGGGGGACAAGAGACCCAGTACTTC.